This entry lists 22 T cell receptor beta chains sequenced from one sample in a study of Tregs in tolerant kidney transplant recipients. Measured with immunoSEQ multiplex PCR; TCRdb has only the in-frame clones, and not every one. Found here are about 88,000 clones, approximately 94% of them singletons; the top ten hold approximately 4.8%. The sequenced material came from CD8+ T cells from blood. These receptors were collected from a human donor in good health.

The chain combines TRBV19 with TRBJ2-1; TRBD2 might be the D (6 bases). The CDR3 sequence is 15 residues long. In germline, CDR1 is LNHDA, CDR2 SQIVND (reference sequence). V was shortened by 5 bases and J by 2 bases, with 13 bases between the two germline ends. The CDR3 here is CASSSRLGPYNEQFF. The CDR3 coding sequence is TGTGCCAGTAGTTCAAGACTAGGACCCTACAATGAGCAGTTCTTC.

CDR3 loop: CASSQGLSSYEQYF. The CDR3 bases are TGCGCCAGCAGCCAAGGGCTTAGCTCCTACGAGCAGTACTTC. The chain employs TRBV4-1 and TRBJ2-7; no reliable D call. Per germline, CDR1 MGHRA and CDR2 YSYEKL. The V end lost 1 base, the J end lost 0 bases, and 7 bases lay between the germline ends. CDR3 size: 14 residues.

This chain links TRBV10-2 with TRBJ2-5, with 7 bases that match TRBD1. Trimming at V came to 8 bases and at J to 2 bases, leaving 5 bases not matched to a gene. CDR1 and CDR2 (germline): WSHSY, SAAADI. This CDR3 comprises 13 residues. CDR3 nucleotide sequence: TGCGCCAGCTCGGGACAGCCTCAAGAGACCCAGTACTTC. Translation: CASSGQPQETQYF.

The chain is built from TRBV2 and TRBJ2-1, with D maybe TRBD1 (5 bases). CDR1 and CDR2 from the germline V gene are SNHLY and FYNNEI. The CDR3 spans 12 residues. V was clipped by 10 bases and J by 4 bases, with 11 bases between them. For the CDR3, the DNA is TGTGCCAACCTGGGGCCATACAATGAGCAGTTCTTC. Translation gives CANLGPYNEQFF.

CDR3 region: CASSLPRENYEQYF. CDR3 bases: TGTGCCAGCAGCTTACCGCGGGAGAACTACGAGCAGTACTTC. This chain links TRBV7-9 with TRBJ2-7, with 7 bases lining up with TRBD2. V gave up 2 bases and J gave up 3 bases; unmatched junction bases: 4. CDR1 and CDR2 (germline): SEHNR, FQNEAQ (reference sequence). CDR3 size: 14 residues.

The chain is built from TRBV7-9 and TRBJ2-1, with 10 positions matching TRBD2. Germline trimming cut 4 bases from V and 7 bases from J; bases unmatched to any gene: 10. The CDR3 covers 16 residues. In germline, CDR1 is SEHNR, CDR2 FQNEAQ (reference sequence). The CDR3 loop is CASSWGASGRKNEQFF. CDR3 sequence (DNA): TGTGCCAGCAGCTGGGGGGCTAGCGGGAGAAAAAATGAGCAGTTCTTC.

The rearrangement links TRBV9 to TRBJ2-1, with TRBD2 matching over 14 bases. Germline V gene lookup returns CDR1 SGDLS and CDR2 YYNGEE. This CDR3 region has 17 residues. V shed 4 bases, J shed 8 bases, and the junction held 11 bases outside the gene matches. CDR3 region: CASSYRLAGGQVYEQFF. Written as DNA, the CDR3 is TGTGCCAGCAGCTACCGACTAGCGGGGGGGCAGGTCTATGAGCAGTTCTTC.

The chain combines TRBV7-9 with TRBJ2-1; 9 nucleotides match TRBD1. CDR3 length: 15 residues. Germline V gives CDR1 SEHNR, CDR2 FQNEAQ (reference sequence). V lost 7 bases, J lost 5 bases, and 9 bases stayed unmatched. DNA for the CDR3: TGTGCCAGCACCCTCCCGGGACAGGGAAACAATGAGCAGTTCTTC. Amino acid sequence: CASTLPGQGNNEQFF.

In its sample, this clone was seen a few times. This chain joins TRBV4-1 and TRBJ1-5; D is possibly TRBD1 (6 bases). Trimming pared 4 bases from V and 5 bases from J, leaving 12 bases between. The CDR3 spans 14 residues. The V gene's germline CDR1 is MGHRA and CDR2 YSYEKL. The CDR3 DNA follows: TGCGCCAGCAGCCGTCGACAGGACGATCAGCCCCAGCATTTT. Protein sequence: CASSRRQDDQPQHF.

V and J are TRBV5-1 and TRBJ2-1, with D perhaps matching TRBD1 (6 bases). Trimming cost V 2 bases and J 0 bases, with 12 bases left between them. The CDR3 has 16 residues. Germline V CDR1 and CDR2: SGHRS, YFSETQ. The CDR3 DNA is TGCGCCAGCAGCTTAGAGGGACAAAGCTCCTACAATGAGCAGTTCTTC. Amino acids: CASSLEGQSSYNEQFF.

This chain links TRBV27 with TRBJ2-1; TRBD2 matches at 14 bases. This CDR3 has 19 residues. J was trimmed by 2 bases and V by 0 bases; bases with no gene match: 6. Germline CDR1 and CDR2: MNHEY and SMNVEV (reference sequence). CDR3 sequence (DNA): TGTGCCAGCAGTTTATCCGGACTAGCGGGAGGTATCCCCTACAATGAGCAGTTCTTC. Translating it yields CASSLSGLAGGIPYNEQFF.

The V gene is TRBV10-3, the J gene TRBJ1-1; the D is unclear. This CDR3 is 13 amino acids long. V shed 11 bases and J shed 0 bases, with 13 bases lying between them. Germline CDR1 is ENHRY and CDR2 is SYGVKD. The CDR3 here is CASRRGLNTEAFF. The DNA for the CDR3 is TGTGCCTCCCGACGGGGATTGAACACTGAAGCTTTCTTT.

The rearrangement uses TRBV5-1 and TRBJ2-1; 13 positions match TRBD2. Germline lookup yields CDR1 SGHRS and CDR2 YFSETQ. This CDR3 has 16 amino acids. The J segment lost 4 bases and the V segment lost 3 bases, leaving 4 bases of the junction unmatched. CDR3 protein: CASSSGTSGIYNEQFF. As DNA, the CDR3 is TGCGCCAGCAGCTCCGGGACTAGCGGGATTTACAATGAGCAGTTCTTC.

The DNA for the CDR3 is TGTGCCAGCAGCGTAGGCGGGGGGCCCCACAATGAGCAGTTCTTC. This gives the protein CASSVGGGPHNEQFF. This chain connects TRBV9 to TRBJ2-1, with 8 bases aligning to TRBD2. This CDR3 region has 15 residues. The V segment lost 0 bases and the J segment 5 bases; nucleotides outside the gene matches: 4. Looked up from germline, CDR1 is SGDLS and CDR2 is YYNGEE.

The chain joins TRBV19 to TRBJ2-3; D unclear. In germline, CDR1 is LNHDA, CDR2 SQIVND (reference sequence). Trimming left V 5 bases short and J 0 bases short, with 9 bases between. CDR3 length: 14 residues. CDR3 nucleotide sequence: TGTGCCAGTAGTTGGGTTGCTAGCACAGATACGCAGTATTTT. Amino acids: CASSWVASTDTQYF.

This chain joins TRBV25-1 and TRBJ2-1; possibly TRBD2 for D (5 bases). This CDR3 is 15 amino acids long. Germline CDR1 is MGHDK and CDR2 is SYGVNS. V lost 8 bases to trimming and J lost 0 bases, with 14 bases between them. This chain's CDR3 is CASLPGESSYNEQFF. CDR3 nucleotide sequence: TGTGCCAGCCTCCCCGGGGAGAGCTCCTACAATGAGCAGTTCTTC.

The chain couples TRBV4-3 to TRBJ2-7; D gene ambiguous. Germline CDR1 LGHNA, CDR2 YSLEER. V gave up 1 base and J gave up 6 bases, with 4 bases separating them. This CDR3 comprises 11 residues. The chain's CDR3 is CASSQGSEQYF. The CDR3, as DNA: TGCGCCAGCAGCCAAGGATCCGAGCAGTACTTC.

This clone occurred once. The chain links TRBV7-6 to TRBJ1-6, with 7 bases identical to TRBD1. V was clipped by 0 bases and J by 9 bases; unmatched bases: 11. The CDR3 is made up of 17 amino acids. In germline, CDR1 is SGHVS, CDR2 FNYEAQ. The CDR3 DNA reads as TGTGCCAGCAGCTTAGCGTTGGCAGGGGGAACGGGTTCACCCCTCCACTTT. Translated, it gives CASSLALAGGTGSPLHF.

The genes are TRBV11-1 and TRBJ2-7; D is unresolved. CDR1 and CDR2 (germline): SGHAT, FQDESV (reference sequence). Deletions cut 1 base from V and 3 bases from J, with 19 bases between. The CDR3 sequence is 17 residues long. As DNA, the CDR3 is TGTGCCAGCAGCTTAGAGTGGTCCGACCGCCGGAGCTACGAGCAGTACTTC. Translated: CASSLEWSDRRSYEQYF.

V is TRBV7-9 and J is TRBJ2-7; 9 bases align to TRBD2. The CDR3 length is 14 residues. The germline CDR1 and CDR2 sequences are SEHNR and FQNEAQ (reference sequence). Trimming cost V 3 bases and J 0 bases; bases outside gene matches: 0. CDR3 loop: CASSFSGGSYEQYF. The DNA for the CDR3 is TGTGCCAGCAGCTTTAGCGGGGGCTCCTACGAGCAGTACTTC.

V and J are TRBV21-1 and TRBJ2-2. TRBV21-1 is recorded as a pseudogene. This CDR3 has 16 residues. This chain's CDR3 is CASSNRARLNTGELFF. The CDR3 bases are TGTGCCAGCAGCAATAGGGCTAGACTTAACACCGGGGAGCTGTTTTTT.

V gene TRBV12-5 combines with J gene TRBJ2-1; D not certain. V was trimmed by 1 base and J by 2 bases, leaving 9 bases between them. The CDR3 loop spans 15 amino acids. Per the germline V gene, CDR1 is LGHNT and CDR2 is FRNRAP. In nucleotides, the CDR3 is TGTGCTAGTGGTTTGGATAGATTAACCTACAATGAGCAGTTCTTC. Residues: CASGLDRLTYNEQFF. Combining the CDR3 with reference TRBV12-5 and TRBJ2-1 gives the whole variable domain DARVTQTPRHKVTEMGQEVTMRCQPILGHNTVFWYRQTMMQGLELLAYFRNRAPLDDSGMPKDRFSAEMPDATLATLKIQPSEPRDSAVYFCASGLDRLTYNEQFFGPGTRLTVL.